The present entry profiles one T cell receptor (beta chain) with its context. The data are from a study of CXCR3-negative and CXCR3-positive naive CD8 T cells. CD45RO-CCR7+CD27+CD95- characterized naive CD8+ T cells. Germline V gene data show CDR1 as SEHNR and CDR2 as FQNEAQ (reference sequence). The CDR3 is 12 residues long. It was by 5' RACE with UMI labels that the TRB cDNA libraries were prepared. From its re-call of the 5' RACE reads, TCRdb lists each CDR3 protein once, without DNA. The sample table sets out under 75,000 distinct CDR3 sequences. V is TRBV7-9 and J is TRBJ2-5. Material: naive CXCR3- CD8+ T cells from blood. Subset noted: CD45RO-CCR7+CD27+CD95- naive CD8+ T cells lacking CXCR3 (TNR3-). This sequence was found in a human donor in good health. Some clones in this sample may be carry-over from other donors' samples. The CDR3 sequence: CASSLVSETQYF.